This T cell receptor beta chain was captured by sequencing in a study of blood T cell repertoires in COVID-19. Across the study: Samples of COVID-19 (acute and convalescent) were obtained from the United States, Italy and Spain.

Study processing details: Using reference gene primer amplification, nucleated cell counts were estimated. Sequencing was performed with immunoSEQ multiplex PCR; in TCRdb, only in-frame clones are kept and a portion is missing. V and J calls and clone size are copied from that table; D and trimming were computed from the DNA. This table holds 200,000 to 300,000 clones, about 91% found once. Germline CDR1 and CDR2: LNHNV and YYDKDF (reference sequence). The length of the CDR3 is 16 residues. V dropped 5 bases and J dropped 4 bases, with 15 bases sitting between them. This chain joins TRBV15 and TRBJ1-6; D is unclear. Sequencing used PBMCs or T cells enriched from blood (not recorded which). This clonotype originated in a woman aged 40 to 50 with acute COVID-19. DNA of the CDR3: TGTGCCACCAGCGATGGGAGGGCTCGGTATAATTCACCCCTCCACTTT. Its translation is CATSDGRARYNSPLHF.